This TCR beta chain derives from a study of CXCR3-negative and CXCR3-positive naive CD8 T cells. Regarding the study as a whole: Greater hydrophobicity was found in TRB CDR3s of CXCR3-positive naive cells than of CXCR3-negative naive cells.

Germline lookup yields CDR1 SGHKS and CDR2 YYEKEE (reference sequence). The CDR3 has 15 amino acids. UMI labels and 5' RACE were used to prepare the TRB cDNA libraries. TCRdb reanalyzed the 5' RACE reads, giving one entry per CDR3 protein sequence and no DNA. The sample spans some 120,000 distinct CDR3 sequences; the ten largest clones claim approximately 0.54%. Comment on this clonotype: Its antigen is not known.

V is TRBV5-5 and J is TRBJ2-7; TCRdb's D call of TRBD1 is untestable without DNA. The specimen was naive CXCR3+ CD8+ T cells from blood. Subset meaning: CD45RO-CCR7+CD27+CD95- naive CD8+ T cells expressing CXCR3 (TNR3+). The receptor's source is a human donor in good health. Some clones in this sample may be carry-over from other donors' samples. CDR3 residues: CASSLYITGSYEQYF.